The 3 T cell receptor beta chains reported below all come from one sample, sequenced in a study of early T cells in non-severe SARS-CoV-2 infection. MiXCR, applied by TCRdb to the 5' RACE reads, yields one record per CDR3 protein. There are about 27,000 distinct CDR3 sequences in the sample; approximately 5.4% occur only once, and around 1% lies in the top ten. Sequenced material: whole blood. The source is an adult who was a healthcare worker with PCR-confirmed SARS-CoV-2 infection or an uninfected control (not recorded which).

The chain joins TRBV5-4 to TRBJ1-6; D not resolved. The germline CDR1 and CDR2 sequences are SGHNT and YYREEE (reference sequence). V was trimmed by 10 bases and J by 6 bases, leaving 8 bases between them. This CDR3 spans 11 amino acids. CDR3 coding DNA: TGTGCCTGTCGGGGTAATTCACCCCTCCACTTT. It is translated as CACRGNSPLHF.

At least ten counts were recorded for this clonotype. The CDR3 DNA is TGCGCCAGCAGCTCCGCCTGGGTTGGGGAGACCCAGTACTTC. Amino acids: CASSSAWVGETQYF. The chain couples TRBV5-1 to TRBJ2-5; D unresolved. Germline CDR1 and CDR2: SGHRS and YFSETQ. The CDR3 covers 14 residues. Trimming removed 3 bases from V and 5 bases from J, with 14 bases in between.

The table lists this clonotype with a few counts. The gene calls are TRBV20-1 and TRBJ1-5; TRBD1 might be the D (6 bases). V was trimmed by 4 bases and J by 5 bases, leaving 9 bases between them. Germline V gene data show CDR1 as DFQATT and CDR2 as SNEGSKA (reference sequence). CDR3 size: 12 residues. The CDR3 region is CSATPGDQPQHF. CDR3 nucleotides: TGCAGTGCTACCCCAGGGGATCAGCCCCAGCATTTT.